The entry below describes one TCR beta chain. This sample was taken from a study of control samples from healthy donors and cancer patients. Germline CDR1 is SQVTM and CDR2 is ANQGSEA. V lost 5 bases and J lost 0, with 20 bases in between. The CDR3 covers 16 residues. Using immunoSEQ multiplex PCR, the repertoire was profiled, and TCRdb retains in-frame clones only, with some absent. The table has 150,000 or so clones, 92% seen once; the top ten hold roughly 0.64%. Specimen: blood. The receptor comes from a woman aged 25 to 39 in good health. The chain has TRBV29-1 and TRBJ2-7, with D uncertain. CDR3: CSVSISLGWYSYEQYF. The CDR3 region has the DNA TGCAGCGTTTCCATCAGTCTGGGTTGGTACTCCTACGAGCAGTACTTC.